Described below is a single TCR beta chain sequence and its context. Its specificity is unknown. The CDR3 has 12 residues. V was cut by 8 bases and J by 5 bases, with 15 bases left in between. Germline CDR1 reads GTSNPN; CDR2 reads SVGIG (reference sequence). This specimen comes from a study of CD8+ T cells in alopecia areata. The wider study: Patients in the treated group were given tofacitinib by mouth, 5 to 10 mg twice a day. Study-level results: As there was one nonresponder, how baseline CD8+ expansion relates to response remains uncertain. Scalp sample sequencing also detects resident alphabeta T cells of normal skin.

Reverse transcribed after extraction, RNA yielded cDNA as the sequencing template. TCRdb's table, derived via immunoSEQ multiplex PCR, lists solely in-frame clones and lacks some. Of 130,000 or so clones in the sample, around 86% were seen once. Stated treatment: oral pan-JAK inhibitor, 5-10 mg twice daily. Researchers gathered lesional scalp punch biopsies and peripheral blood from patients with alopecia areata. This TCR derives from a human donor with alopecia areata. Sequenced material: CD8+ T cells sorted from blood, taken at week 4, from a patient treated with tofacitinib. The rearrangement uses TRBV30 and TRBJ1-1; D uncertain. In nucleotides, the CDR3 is TGTGCCCGAACGGGCCCGGGGACTGAAGCTTTCTTT. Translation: CARTGPGTEAFF.